This entry describes one T cell receptor (beta chain). The data originate from a study of blood T cells in healthy people across ages. This CDR3 is 13 amino acids long. J was trimmed by 7 bases and V by 5 bases; bases with no gene match: 6. Germline V gene lookup returns CDR1 DFQATT and CDR2 SNEGSKA (reference sequence). The second PCR ran about 6 to 12 cycles with a sample-barcoded 5' primer and J-beta primers. From the 5' RACE reads, TCRdb called clonotypes with MiXCR, one entry per CDR3 protein. Of some 1,000,000 distinct CDR3 sequences listed, less than 25% are singletons. These data also featured in a second study, about T cells of mothers and their children.

The sequencing sample was made of blood. The genes are TRBV20-1 and TRBJ2-1; 9 nucleotides match TRBD2. This sequence originates from a girl aged 2 to 9 in good health. The CDR3 here is CSAWREGRNEQFF. Here the CDR3 DNA reads TGCAGTGCTTGGCGGGAGGGACGTAATGAGCAGTTCTTC.